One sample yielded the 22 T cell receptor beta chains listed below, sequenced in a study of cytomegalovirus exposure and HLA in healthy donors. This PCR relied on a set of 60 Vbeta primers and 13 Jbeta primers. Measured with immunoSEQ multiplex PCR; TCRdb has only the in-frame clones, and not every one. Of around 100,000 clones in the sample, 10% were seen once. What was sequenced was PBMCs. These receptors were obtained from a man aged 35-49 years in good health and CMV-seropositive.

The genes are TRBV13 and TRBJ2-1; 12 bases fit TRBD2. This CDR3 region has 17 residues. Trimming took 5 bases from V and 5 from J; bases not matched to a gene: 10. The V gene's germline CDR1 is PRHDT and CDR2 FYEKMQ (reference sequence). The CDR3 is CASSLRTSGNFNNEQFF. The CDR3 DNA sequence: TGTGCCAGCAGCCTCCGGACTAGCGGGAATTTTAACAATGAGCAGTTCTTC.

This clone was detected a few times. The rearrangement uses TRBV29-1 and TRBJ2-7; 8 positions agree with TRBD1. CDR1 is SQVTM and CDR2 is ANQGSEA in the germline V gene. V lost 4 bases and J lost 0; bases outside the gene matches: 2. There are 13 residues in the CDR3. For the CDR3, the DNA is TGCAGCGTTGGACAGGGGAGCTCCTACGAGCAGTACTTC. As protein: CSVGQGSSYEQYF.

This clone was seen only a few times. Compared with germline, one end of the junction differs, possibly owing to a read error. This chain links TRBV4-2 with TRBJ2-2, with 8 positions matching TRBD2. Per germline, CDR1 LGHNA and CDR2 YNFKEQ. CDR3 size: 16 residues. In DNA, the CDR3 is TGTGCCAGCAGCCAAGAGGGTAGCGGGAACGCCGGGGAGCTGTTTTTT. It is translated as CASSQEGSGNAGELFF.

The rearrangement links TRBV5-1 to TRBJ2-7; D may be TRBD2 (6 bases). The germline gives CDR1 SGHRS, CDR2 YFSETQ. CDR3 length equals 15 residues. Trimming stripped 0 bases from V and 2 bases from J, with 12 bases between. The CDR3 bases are TGCGCCAGCAGCTTGGAAGCGGGCCCCACCTACGAGCAGTACTTC. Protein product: CASSLEAGPTYEQYF.

The CDR3 bases are TGTGCCAGCAGCGTAGGGGGGAGGGCCGATGAGCAGTTCTTC. Protein: CASSVGGRADEQFF. V and J are TRBV9 and TRBJ2-1; TRBD2 aligns across 7 bases. After removal of 0 bases from V and 8 bases from J, the junction contained 5 bases not matched to a gene. The CDR3 covers 14 residues. Germline CDR1 reads SGDLS; CDR2 reads YYNGEE.

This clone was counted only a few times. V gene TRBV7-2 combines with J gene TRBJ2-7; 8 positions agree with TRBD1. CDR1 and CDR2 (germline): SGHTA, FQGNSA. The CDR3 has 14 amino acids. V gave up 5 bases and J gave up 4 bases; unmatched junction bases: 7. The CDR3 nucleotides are TGTGCCAGCAGCAGGGGGACAGGAATGTACGAGCAGTACTTC. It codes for CASSRGTGMYEQYF.

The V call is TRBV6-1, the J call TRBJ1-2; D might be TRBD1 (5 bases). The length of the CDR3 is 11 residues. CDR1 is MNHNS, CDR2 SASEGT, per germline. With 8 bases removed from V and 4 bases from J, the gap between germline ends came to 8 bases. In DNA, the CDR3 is TGTGCCAGCCGACAGCTCTATGGCTACACCTTC. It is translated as CASRQLYGYTF.

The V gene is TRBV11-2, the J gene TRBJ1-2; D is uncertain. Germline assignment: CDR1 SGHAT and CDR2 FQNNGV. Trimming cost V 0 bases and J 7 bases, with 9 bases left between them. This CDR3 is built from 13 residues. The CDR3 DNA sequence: TGTGCCAGCAGCTTAGACGCGGGGAGTGGCTACACCTTC. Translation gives CASSLDAGSGYTF. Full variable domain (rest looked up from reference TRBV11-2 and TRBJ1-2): EAGVAQSPRYKIIEKRQSVAFWCNPISGHATLYWYQQILGQGPKLLIQFQNNGVVDDSQLPKDRFSAERLKGVDSTLKIQPAKLEDSAVYLCASSLDAGSGYTFGSGTRLTVV.

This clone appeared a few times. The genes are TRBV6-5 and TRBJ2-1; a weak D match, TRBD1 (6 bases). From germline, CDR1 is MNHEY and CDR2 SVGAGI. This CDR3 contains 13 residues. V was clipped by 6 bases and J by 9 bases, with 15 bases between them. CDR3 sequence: CASRYQQGTEQFF. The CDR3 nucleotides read TGTGCCAGCAGATATCAACAGGGAACTGAGCAGTTCTTC.

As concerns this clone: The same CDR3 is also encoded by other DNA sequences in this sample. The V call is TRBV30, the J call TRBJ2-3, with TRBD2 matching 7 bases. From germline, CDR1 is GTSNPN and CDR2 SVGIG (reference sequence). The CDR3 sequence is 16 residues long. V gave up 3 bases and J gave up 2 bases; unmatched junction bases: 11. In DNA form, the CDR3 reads TGTGCCTGGAGAGCTCTAGCGGTTATCTCCACAGATACGCAGTATTTT. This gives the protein CAWRALAVISTDTQYF.

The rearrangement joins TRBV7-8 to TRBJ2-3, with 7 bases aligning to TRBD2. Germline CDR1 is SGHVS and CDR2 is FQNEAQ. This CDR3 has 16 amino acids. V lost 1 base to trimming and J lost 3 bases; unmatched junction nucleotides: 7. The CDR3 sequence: CASSLVRGSSTDTQYF. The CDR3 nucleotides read TGTGCCAGCAGCTTAGTTCGCGGGAGTTCTACAGATACGCAGTATTTT.

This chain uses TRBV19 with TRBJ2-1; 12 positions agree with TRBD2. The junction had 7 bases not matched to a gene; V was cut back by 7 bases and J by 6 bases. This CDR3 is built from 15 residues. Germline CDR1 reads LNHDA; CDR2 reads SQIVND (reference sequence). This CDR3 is CASNRLAGVRNEQFF. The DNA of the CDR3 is TGTGCCAGTAATCGACTAGCGGGAGTCCGCAATGAGCAGTTCTTC.

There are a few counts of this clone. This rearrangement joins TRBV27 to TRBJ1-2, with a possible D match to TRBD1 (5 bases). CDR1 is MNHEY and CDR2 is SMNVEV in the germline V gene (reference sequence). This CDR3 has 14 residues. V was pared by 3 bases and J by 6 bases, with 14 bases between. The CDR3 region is CASSFGGGGDGYTF. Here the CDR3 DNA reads TGTGCCAGCAGTTTCGGGGGGGGAGGGGATGGCTACACCTTC.

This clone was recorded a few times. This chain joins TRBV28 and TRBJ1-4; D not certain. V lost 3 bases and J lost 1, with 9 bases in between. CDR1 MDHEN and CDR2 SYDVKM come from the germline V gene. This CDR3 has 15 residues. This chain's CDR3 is CASSFSGRTNEKLFF. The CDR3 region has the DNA TGTGCCAGCAGTTTCAGTGGCAGAACTAATGAAAAACTGTTTTTT. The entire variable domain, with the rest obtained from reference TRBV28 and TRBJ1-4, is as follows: DVKVTQSSRYLVKRTGEKVFLECVQDMDHENMFWYRQDPGLGLRLIYFSYDVKMKEKGDIPEGYSVSREKKERFSLILESASTNQTSMYLCASSFSGRTNEKLFFGSGTQLSVL.

DNA for the CDR3: TGCGCCAGCAGCTTGGGTTACTACAATGAGCAGTTCTTC. Translating it yields CASSLGYYNEQFF. The chain employs TRBV5-1 and TRBJ2-1; D gene ambiguous. Trimming pared 0 bases from V and 3 bases from J, leaving 4 bases between. CDR1 and CDR2 (germline): SGHRS, YFSETQ. This CDR3 contains 13 residues.

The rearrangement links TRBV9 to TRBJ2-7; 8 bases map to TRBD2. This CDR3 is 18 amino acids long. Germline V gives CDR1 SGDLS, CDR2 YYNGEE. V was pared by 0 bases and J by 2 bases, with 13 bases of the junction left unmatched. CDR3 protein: CASSVGLATPSAPYEQYF. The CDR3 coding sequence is TGTGCCAGCAGCGTAGGACTAGCGACGCCCTCTGCACCCTACGAGCAGTACTTC.

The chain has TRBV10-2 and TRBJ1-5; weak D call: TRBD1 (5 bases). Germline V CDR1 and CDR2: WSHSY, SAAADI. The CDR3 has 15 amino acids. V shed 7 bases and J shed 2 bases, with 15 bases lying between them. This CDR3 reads CASMAYQGGNQPQHF. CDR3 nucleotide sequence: TGCGCCAGCATGGCATACCAAGGGGGCAATCAGCCCCAGCATTTT.

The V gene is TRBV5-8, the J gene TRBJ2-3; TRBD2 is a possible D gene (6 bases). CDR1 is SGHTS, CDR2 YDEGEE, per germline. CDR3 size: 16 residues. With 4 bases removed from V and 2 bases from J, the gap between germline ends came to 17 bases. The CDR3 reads CASSLSGTGITDTQYF. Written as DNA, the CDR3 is TGTGCCAGCAGCCTTTCCGGGACTGGCATCACAGATACGCAGTATTTT.

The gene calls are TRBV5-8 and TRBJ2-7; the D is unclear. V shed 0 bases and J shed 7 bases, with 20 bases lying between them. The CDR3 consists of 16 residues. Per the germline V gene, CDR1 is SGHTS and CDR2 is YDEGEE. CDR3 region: CASSLGGRSPFLEQYF. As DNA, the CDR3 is TGTGCCAGCAGCTTGGGCGGCCGTTCGCCCTTCTTGGAGCAGTACTTC.

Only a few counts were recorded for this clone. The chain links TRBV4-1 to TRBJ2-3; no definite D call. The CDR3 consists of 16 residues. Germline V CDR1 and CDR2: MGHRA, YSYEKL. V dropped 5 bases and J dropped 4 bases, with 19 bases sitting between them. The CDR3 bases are TGCGCCAGCAGCAGCCTGCGGAGCGCTCACGCAGATACGCAGTATTTT. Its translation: CASSSLRSAHADTQYF.

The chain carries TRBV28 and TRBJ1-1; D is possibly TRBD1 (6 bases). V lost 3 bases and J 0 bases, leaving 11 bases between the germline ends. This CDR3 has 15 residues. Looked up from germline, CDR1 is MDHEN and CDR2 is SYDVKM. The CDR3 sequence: CASSLRGWVNTEAFF. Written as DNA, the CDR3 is TGTGCCAGCAGTTTGAGGGGGTGGGTGAACACTGAAGCTTTCTTT.

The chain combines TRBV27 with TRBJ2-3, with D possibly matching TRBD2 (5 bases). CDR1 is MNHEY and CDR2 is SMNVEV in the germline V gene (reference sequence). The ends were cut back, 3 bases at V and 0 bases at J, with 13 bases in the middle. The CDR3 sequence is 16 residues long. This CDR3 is CASSLSTSGSTDTQYF. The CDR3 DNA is TGTGCCAGCAGTTTGTCAACCAGCGGAAGCACAGATACGCAGTATTTT.